Included here is one T cell receptor beta chain sequence, with context. This clone has just a few counts. No cognate antigen has been identified for it. The sample holds no much larger clone one base away, and base qualities are not on file. Unmatched junction bases come to 5, with V trimmed by 6 bases and J by 1 base. CDR1 SNHLY and CDR2 FYNNEI were looked up in the germline V gene. The CDR3 holds 15 amino acids from the cysteine to the phenylalanine. This entry keeps only the CDR3 DNA: 45 bases, framed from base 1. The label giving this sample's time point can be read as: week 47, end of study. Each vaccine dose was 300 ug of a 20-mer mutant IDH1 peptide in Montanide, given subcutaneously with topical imiquimod. Eight vaccinations were administered to patients in weeks 1, 3, 5, 7, 11, 15, 19 and 23, corresponding to visits V03 through V10. All donors had newly diagnosed IDH1-mutant astrocytomas of WHO grade 3 or 4 that showed loss of nuclear ATRX. The samples were drawn from NOA16, a multicentre, single-arm, open-label phase I trial in Germany that tested a mutant IDH1 peptide vaccine in humans for the first time. Genomic DNA for TCRB sequencing was extracted from EDTA blood using the DNeasy Blood and Tissue Kit.

Preparation of the library involved the immunoSEQ multiplex PCR assay. The hsTCRB Kit was used according to the manufacturer's protocol to amplify rearranged TCR beta chain sequences. Sequencing of TCRB libraries was carried out on an Illumina MiSeq. The authors processed their data as follows. Demultiplexing, trimming and gene mapping were performed with the kit vendor's proprietary platform. TCRdb mirrors the immuneACCESS table, restricted to in-frame sequences. Some clones are absent from its copies; in checked studies, under half trace to an unresolved V gene, and the reason for the others is unknown. D and trimming were read from the DNA, whereas the V and J calls and clone size are those reported in that table. The sample table holds 35,000 to 40,000 clones, of which 65% to 85% were seen once. Roughly 10% of the sample is taken by the ten largest. The sample is drawn from a study of a mutant IDH1 vaccine in newly diagnosed glioma (dated by TCRdb to the early 2020s). About the study as a whole: Vaccination began 4-6 weeks after radiotherapy alone, or alongside temozolomide cycles in the chemotherapy-containing groups. The week-35 safety follow-up was designated visit V12, and the week-47 end of study was designated visit V13. Peripheral blood samples were drawn at six visits, namely V03 (baseline), V05, V07, V10, V12 and V13. Of the roughly 30 treated patients, roughly 62% were male and approximately 40% were female, and the mean age was roughly 40 years. Longitudinal TCRB deep sequencing was done for 25 to 30 treated patients, wherever samples were available for exploratory analyses. Prior to enrollment, patients had been given standard therapy consisting of radiotherapy alone, temozolomide alone, or radiochemotherapy with temozolomide, with the combination given to most patients.

The research as a whole found: According to the authors, sample limitations meant that analyses of patient blood samples could not be reproduced. Immune responses induced by the vaccine were seen in around 93% of patients across multiple MHC alleles. PBMC samples for TCRB deep sequencing were selected based on availability. Pseudoprogression seemed to be unrelated to changes in the top peripheral T cell clonotypes found by TCRB sequencing.

The source material was PBMCs, sampled from a glioma patient whose treatment included an IDH1 peptide vaccine. The chain couples TRBV2 to TRBJ1-5; 8 of the junction bases match TRBD1. The sequence was collected from a middle-aged man with glioma. In nucleotides, the sequence is TGTGCCAGCAGGGAACGACAGGGGAGCAATCAGCCCCAGCATTTT. Its translation reads: CASRERQGSNQPQHF.